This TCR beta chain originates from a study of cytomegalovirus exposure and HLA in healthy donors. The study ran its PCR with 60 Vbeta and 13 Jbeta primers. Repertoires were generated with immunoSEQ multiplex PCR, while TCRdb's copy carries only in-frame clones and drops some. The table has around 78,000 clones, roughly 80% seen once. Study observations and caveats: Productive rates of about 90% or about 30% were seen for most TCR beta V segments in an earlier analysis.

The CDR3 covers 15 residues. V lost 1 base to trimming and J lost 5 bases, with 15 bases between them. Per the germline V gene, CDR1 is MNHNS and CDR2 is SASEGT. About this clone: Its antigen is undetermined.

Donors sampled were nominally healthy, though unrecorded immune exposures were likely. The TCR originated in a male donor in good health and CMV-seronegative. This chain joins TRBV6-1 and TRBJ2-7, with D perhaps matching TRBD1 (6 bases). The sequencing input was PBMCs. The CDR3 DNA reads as TGTGCCAGCAGTGAAGGTGGCAGGTACAGGGACGAGCAGTACTTC. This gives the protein CASSEGGRYRDEQYF.